The rows below give T cell receptor beta chains drawn from one sample of a study of vaccination and CD4 T cells after COVID-19. TCRdb independently ran MiXCR on the PCR reads; one entry per CDR3 protein. The sample consists of about 15,000 distinct CDR3 sequences, less than 70% of them appearing once. The sample consisted of CD4+ T cells from blood, taken after SARS-CoV-2 vaccination. These receptors were taken from a human donor who had recovered from COVID-19. Each CDR3 is given without its conserved first and last residue.

v_gene: TRBV6-2/TRBV6-3; j_gene: TRBJ1-5; CDR3aa: ASSPQGNQPQH
v_gene: TRBV27; j_gene: TRBJ2-3; CDR3aa: ASSFPHTDTQY
v_gene: TRBV30; j_gene: TRBJ2-1; CDR3aa: AWSVPERYNEQF
v_gene: TRBV5-1; j_gene: TRBJ2-7; CDR3aa: ASSISQGAYEQY
v_gene: TRBV7-9; j_gene: TRBJ1-6; CDR3aa: ASSLEAGNSPLH
v_gene: TRBV20-1; j_gene: TRBJ1-5; CDR3aa: SARAGDQPQH
v_gene: TRBV24-1; j_gene: TRBJ1-2; CDR3aa: ATSKTNDYGYT
v_gene: TRBV24-1; j_gene: TRBJ2-7; CDR3aa: ATSGGGAGYEQY
v_gene: TRBV5-1; j_gene: TRBJ2-5; CDR3aa: ASSLRVPRWAHQETQY
v_gene: TRBV20-1; j_gene: TRBJ1-2; CDR3aa: SASLGQGSYGYT